This T cell receptor (beta chain) was captured by sequencing in a study of immune evolution from preneoplasia to lung adenocarcinoma. Sequencing used immunoSEQ multiplex PCR; TCRdb keeps in-frame clones, though not all of them. The profile shows 5,700 or so clones, about 80% of them singletons. In this sample, this clone turned up a few times. Germline CDR1 SGHNT, CDR2 YYREEE (reference sequence). CDR3 length: 11 amino acids. V was cut by 3 bases and J by 9 bases, with 7 bases left in between. The sequenced sample was FFPE minimally invasive lung adenocarcinoma tissue. The chain carries TRBV5-4 and TRBJ2-1; D may be TRBD2 (5 bases). This TCR derives from a person aged 60 to 80 with lung adenocarcinoma. In DNA, the CDR3 is TGTGCCAGCAGCTCTAGCTTTGAGCAGTTCTTC. Its protein product is CASSSSFEQFF. Combining the CDR3 with reference TRBV5-4 and TRBJ2-1 gives the whole variable domain ETGVTQSPTHLIKTRGQQVTLRCSSQSGHNTVSWYQQALGQGPQFIFQYYREEENGRGNFPPRFSGLQFPNYSSELNVNALELDDSALYLCASSSSFEQFFGPGTRLTVL.